Shown below are 20 T cell receptor beta chains from a single sample sequenced in a study of siplizumab effects on memory and regulatory T cells. Repertoires were generated with immunoSEQ multiplex PCR, while TCRdb's copy carries only in-frame clones and drops some. This table holds more than 95,000 clones, 93% found once. The source material was Tregs sorted from blood. These receptors originate from a human donor in good health.

The V call is TRBV30, the J call TRBJ2-7; D gene ambiguous. CDR3 size: 14 residues. Germline V gene lookup returns CDR1 GTSNPN and CDR2 SVGIG (reference sequence). V was shortened by 1 base and J by 7 bases, with 17 bases between the two germline ends. The CDR3 DNA reads TGTGCCTGGAGTGACTTTAGTGCAATCGGGGAGCAGTACTTC. This translates into CAWSDFSAIGEQYF.

The chain links TRBV10-3 to TRBJ2-7; D is unresolved. The CDR3 is 12 residues long. Trimming pared 0 bases from V and 3 bases from J, leaving 3 bases between. Germline-derived CDR1 and CDR2 are ENHRY and SYGVKD. The CDR3 DNA follows: TGTGCCATCAGTGAGTCTGGCTACGAGCAGTACTTC. This translates into CAISESGYEQYF.

This chain joins TRBV4-1 and TRBJ2-5; 7 nucleotides align to TRBD2. J lost 5 bases, V lost 2 bases, and 8 bases had no gene match. The germline V gene has CDR1 MGHRA and CDR2 YSYEKL. There are 15 residues in the CDR3. CDR3 sequence (DNA): TGCGCCAGCAGCCAATCAGGGAGGGGTCAGGAGACCCAGTACTTC. It yields the protein CASSQSGRGQETQYF.

The CDR3 coding sequence is TGCGCCAGCAGCTTGGGGACAGGGAATCAGCCCCAGCATTTT. It specifies CASSLGTGNQPQHF. This chain joins TRBV5-1 and TRBJ1-5; 8 nucleotides match TRBD1. The V gene end was trimmed by 0 bases and the J gene end by 4 bases; junction bases not matched to a gene: 0. The CDR3 has 14 amino acids. Germline V gives CDR1 SGHRS, CDR2 YFSETQ.

CDR3 sequence reads: CASSFSFGGKPVSYEQYF. The CDR3 nucleotides read TGTGCCAGCAGCTTCTCCTTCGGGGGAAAACCTGTCTCCTACGAGCAGTACTTC. The chain carries TRBV5-4 and TRBJ2-7, with D maybe TRBD2 (6 bases). CDR3 size: 18 residues. The germline V gene has CDR1 SGHNT and CDR2 YYREEE (reference sequence). V lost 2 bases and J lost 0, with 21 bases in between.

This rearrangement joins TRBV21-1 to TRBJ1-5. TRBV21-1 has pseudogene status. The length of the CDR3 is 18 residues. In DNA form, the CDR3 reads TGTGCCAGCATCCCAGACGGCTACGGATTTTATAGCAATCAGCCCCAGCATTTT. It translates to CASIPDGYGFYSNQPQHF.

The genes are TRBV5-8 and TRBJ2-7, with 7 nucleotides matching TRBD1. With V trimmed by 0 bases and J by 3 bases, 6 bases remained unmatched. There are 15 residues in the CDR3. CDR1 and CDR2 (germline): SGHTS, YDEGEE. The CDR3 DNA sequence: TGTGCCAGCAGCTTGGCCTCTGGGACAGACTACGAGCAGTACTTC. Translating gives CASSLASGTDYEQYF.

The V and J genes are TRBV25-1 and TRBJ1-6; 7 bases are shared with TRBD1. V shed 6 bases and J 7 bases; nucleotides not matched to a gene: 6. The germline gives CDR1 MGHDK, CDR2 SYGVNS. This CDR3 contains 14 residues. CDR3 coding DNA: TGTGCCAGCAGCCTGACAGGGAACAATTCACCCCTCCACTTT. The encoded protein is CASSLTGNNSPLHF.

The chain links TRBV10-3 to TRBJ2-7, with a tentative D call TRBD1 (6 bases). Trimming left V 10 bases short and J 6 bases short, with 19 bases between. CDR1 and CDR2 from the germline V gene are ENHRY and SYGVKD. This CDR3 has 13 residues. CDR3 bases: TGTGCCAGCTCGCCAGGGGTTGGGGGCGAGCAGTACTTC. Translated, it gives CASSPGVGGEQYF.

The rearrangement links TRBV2 to TRBJ1-4; D is unclear. This CDR3 is 14 amino acids long. Trimming pared 3 bases from V and 4 bases from J, leaving 9 bases between. Per germline, CDR1 SNHLY and CDR2 FYNNEI. The CDR3 nucleotides are TGTGCCAGCAGTGACGCACAGCTTAATGAAAAACTGTTTTTT. This codes for CASSDAQLNEKLFF. The full variable domain, with the rest looked up from reference TRBV2 and TRBJ1-4, is EPEVTQTPSHQVTQMGQEVILRCVPISNHLYFYWYRQILGQKVEFLVSFYNNEISEKSEIFDDQFSVERPDGSNFTLKIRSTKLEDSAMYFCASSDAQLNEKLFFGSGTQLSVL.

This clone was detected a few times. The chain joins TRBV6-1 to TRBJ1-3, with D tentatively TRBD1 (6 bases). The CDR3 covers 15 residues. V lost 9 bases to trimming and J lost 0 bases, with 15 bases between them. In germline, CDR1 is MNHNS, CDR2 SASEGT. CDR3 DNA sequence: TGTGCCAGTGTGGGACAACGGATCTCTGGAAACACCATATATTTT. It encodes CASVGQRISGNTIYF.

The chain uses TRBV25-1 and TRBJ2-3, with D perhaps TRBD1 (5 bases). Deletions cut 9 bases from V and 5 bases from J, with 9 bases between. CDR1 and CDR2 (germline): MGHDK, SYGVNS. The CDR3 has 11 amino acids. The CDR3 here is CASARGDTQYF. The CDR3 DNA reads TGTGCCAGTGCAAGGGGAGATACGCAGTATTTT.

This chain links TRBV6-5 with TRBJ1-5; a possible D gene is TRBD1 (5 bases). The CDR3 has 13 amino acids. V shed 2 bases and J shed 4 bases, with 6 bases lying between them. CDR1 is MNHEY, CDR2 SVGAGI, per germline. CDR3 coding DNA: TGTGCCAGCAGTTACGGGGGTAATCAGCCCCAGCATTTT. Encoded protein: CASSYGGNQPQHF.

The chain carries TRBV6-1 and TRBJ1-2, with 12 bases aligning to TRBD1. This CDR3 comprises 14 residues. Looked up from germline, CDR1 is MNHNS and CDR2 is SASEGT. V shed 4 bases, J shed 8 bases, and the junction held 5 bases outside the gene matches. The CDR3 reads CASSGGQGARGYTF. CDR3 nucleotides: TGTGCCAGCAGTGGGGGACAGGGGGCGCGGGGCTACACCTTC.

This chain connects TRBV27 to TRBJ2-3; 10 bases are a match to TRBD1. Looked up from germline, CDR1 is MNHEY and CDR2 is SMNVEV (reference sequence). CDR3 size: 18 residues. J lost 4 bases, V lost 2 bases, and 12 bases had no gene match. For the CDR3, the DNA is TGTGCCAGCAGTTTACGAACCGTGGACAGGGGGAGCCCAGATACGCAGTATTTT. Encoded protein: CASSLRTVDRGSPDTQYF.

This sequence joins TRBV5-1 and TRBJ1-3; D gene unclear. Germline V gene data show CDR1 as SGHRS and CDR2 as YFSETQ. V was shortened by 5 bases and J by 3 bases, with 6 bases between the two germline ends. The CDR3 is 12 amino acids. The CDR3 spells CASSHYGNTIYF. The CDR3, as DNA: TGCGCCAGCAGTCATTATGGAAACACCATATATTTT. The variable domain in full, completed from reference TRBV5-1 and TRBJ1-3, reads KAGVTQTPRYLIKTRGQQVTLSCSPISGHRSVSWYQQTPGQGLQFLFEYFSETQRNKGNFPGRFSGRQFSNSRSEMNVSTLELGDSALYLCASSHYGNTIYFGEGSWLTVV.

V and J are TRBV28 and TRBJ1-2, with TRBD1 matching 9 bases. CDR3 length equals 13 residues. V was pared by 6 bases and J by 2 bases, with 1 base of the junction left unmatched. CDR1 is MDHEN and CDR2 is SYDVKM in the germline V gene. CDR3 protein: CASRGQGNYGYTF. CDR3 DNA sequence: TGTGCCAGCAGGGGACAGGGCAACTATGGCTACACCTTC.

This clone is categorized as medium-sized. J is TRBJ2-1 and V is TRBV5-1, with D perhaps TRBD2 (6 bases). V was pared by 4 bases and J by 5 bases, with 13 bases between. CDR1 SGHRS and CDR2 YFSETQ come from the germline V gene. There are 14 residues in the CDR3. CDR3 bases: TGCGCCAGCAGCCGAAGCCCTAGCGACAATGAGCAGTTCTTC. Translation gives CASSRSPSDNEQFF.

A few counts support this clone. The chain combines TRBV7-8 with TRBJ1-2, with D perhaps TRBD1 (5 bases). This CDR3 has 14 amino acids. Germline V CDR1 and CDR2: SGHVS, FQNEAQ. V lost 0 bases and J lost 8, with 13 bases in between. The CDR3 is CASSLAGTLGGYTF. The CDR3 DNA sequence: TGTGCCAGCAGCTTAGCCGGGACCCTGGGGGGCTACACCTTC.

The chain joins TRBV27 to TRBJ2-3; D gene unclear. Germline V gene sequence: CDR1 MNHEY, CDR2 SMNVEV (reference sequence). The germline V and J ends were trimmed by 3 bases and 2 bases, with 6 bases remaining between them. There are 13 residues in the CDR3. The CDR3 here is CASSLEYTDTQYF. CDR3 bases: TGTGCCAGCAGTTTGGAGTACACAGATACGCAGTATTTT.